The sequence of this T cell receptor (beta chain) was determined in a study of vaccination effects on CD4 cells after COVID-19 (dated by TCRdb to the early 2020s). Background for the entire study: The ViraFEST assay stimulated PBMC with viral peptide pools and then used TCR sequencing to identify antigen-specific CD4+ T cell clonotypes by expansion. Pre-vaccine samples from two convalescent patients were drawn 16 days and one week before the first dose, 142 and 148 days after COVID-19 diagnosis. The study compared SARS-CoV-2 spike-specific CD4+ TCR repertoires before and after mRNA vaccination in COVID-19 convalescent patients and infection-naive vaccine recipients. The Oncomine TCR Beta short-read assay on an Illumina iSeq 100 was used to sequence cultures from other donors in the study. Participants received two doses of either the BNT162b2 or the mRNA-1273 mRNA SARS-CoV-2 vaccine. Each well held roughly 2 million PBMC cultured in IMDM containing around 5.1% human AB serum, 9.5 to 10 IU/ml IL-2 and gentamicin, along with 8 to 10 ug/ml peptides. The full study included some 10 COVID-19 convalescent patients and a handful of SARS-CoV-2-naive healthy vaccine recipients. The paper as a whole reports these results and caveats: In convalescent patients, the post-vaccine spike-reactive repertoire consisted mainly of new vaccine-induced clones, largely distinct from infection-induced clones. Clones induced by infection and clones induced by vaccination both contracted markedly at late timepoints after vaccination, which fits with T cell responses waning over time. The study was limited by a small number of convalescent patients, and early post-infection timepoints were lacking.

The library came from the immunoSEQ multiplex PCR assay. DNA from the cultured and isolated CD4+ T cells underwent TCR beta CDR3 sequencing. As for how the authors treated the data: Non-productive TCR sequences were discarded, and reads were trimmed to the CDR3 region, with only CDR3s of 7 or more amino acids retained. Antigen-specific clonotypes were identified using the MANAFEST web app by comparison of expansion in peptide wells against reference cultures. Positive clones required FDR<0.05 expansion versus reference and all other wells, odds ratio above 5, and frequency above 0.1% in two replicate wells. Clonotypes significantly expanded in SARS-CoV-2 spike wells and in at least one common cold coronavirus spike condition were defined as cross-reactive. Using the stringdist R package, CDR3 similarity was measured by Levenshtein distance, and unrooted trees were constructed with ape in R 3.6.1. The table comes from immuneACCESS by way of TCRdb, which keeps in-frame sequences with V and J called. Part of the clones is missing from these tables; in studies checked, under half for an unresolved V gene and the rest for unknown reasons. D and trimming were read from the DNA, whereas the V and J calls and clone size are those reported in that table. The sample contains approximately 60,000 clones, approximately 78% of them found a single time. The top ten clonotypes cover less than 25% of the sample.

Remarks on this clone: Its cognate antigen has yet to be identified. Per-base quality was not reported, and no clone a single base away is much larger than it.

Taken from the germline V gene, the CDR1 and CDR2 loops are SGDLS and YYNGEE. V is cut back by 4 bases and J by 1 base, with 7 bases in the junction unmatched. From the cysteine through the phenylalanine, the CDR3 covers 15 amino acids. This entry keeps only the CDR3 DNA: 45 bases, framed from base 1. After less than eleven days of culture, CD4+ T cells were isolated with the EasySep CD4+ T cell isolation kit. Convalescent patients had PCR-confirmed SARS-CoV-2 infection between March and December 2020, before Alpha, Beta and Delta variants emerged in the United States. On days 3 and 7, half of the culture medium was replaced with fresh IL-2-containing medium. Unless noted otherwise, every peptide stimulation condition was grown in triplicate wells. Using Ficoll-Paque Plus gradient centrifugation, PBMC were separated from whole blood and then either used fresh or cryopreserved at -140C. The QIAamp micro DNA kit was used to extract genomic DNA from the cultured CD4+ T cells.

The sample here was CD4+ T cells from PBMCs cultured without peptide, taken before COVID-19 vaccination. The source is a human donor who had a prior SARS-CoV-2 infection. The chain was built from TRBV9 and TRBJ1-1, and 7 bases in between align with TRBD1. CDR3 region: CASSPTGTENTEAFF. The DNA reads as follows: TGTGCCAGCAGCCCCACCGGGACAGAGAACACTGAAGCTTTCTTT.